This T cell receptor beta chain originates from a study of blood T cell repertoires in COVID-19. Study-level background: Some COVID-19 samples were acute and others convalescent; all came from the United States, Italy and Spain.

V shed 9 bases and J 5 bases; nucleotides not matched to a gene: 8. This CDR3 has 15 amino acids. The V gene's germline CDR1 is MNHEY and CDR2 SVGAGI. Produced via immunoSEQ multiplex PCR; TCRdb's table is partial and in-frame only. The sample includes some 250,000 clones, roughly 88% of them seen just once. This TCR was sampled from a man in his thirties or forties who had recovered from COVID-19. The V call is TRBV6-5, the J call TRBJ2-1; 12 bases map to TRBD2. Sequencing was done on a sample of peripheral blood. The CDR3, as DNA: TGTGCCAGTAAAGGGGGACTAGCGGGTCACAATGAGCAGTTCTTC. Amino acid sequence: CASKGGLAGHNEQFF.